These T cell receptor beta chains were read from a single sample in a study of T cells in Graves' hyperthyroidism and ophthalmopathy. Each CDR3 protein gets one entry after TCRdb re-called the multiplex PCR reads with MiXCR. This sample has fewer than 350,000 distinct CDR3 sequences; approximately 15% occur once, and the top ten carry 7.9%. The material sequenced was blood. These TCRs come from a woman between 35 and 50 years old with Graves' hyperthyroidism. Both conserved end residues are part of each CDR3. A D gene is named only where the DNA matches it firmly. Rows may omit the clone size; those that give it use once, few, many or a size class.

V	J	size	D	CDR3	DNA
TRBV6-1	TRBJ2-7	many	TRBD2	CASSFPTSGRGTYEQYF	TGTGCCAGCAGCTTCCCGACTAGCGGGAGAGGCACCTACGAGCAGTACTTC
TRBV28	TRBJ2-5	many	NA	CASSLYQETQYF	TGTGCCAGCAGCCTATACCAAGAGACCCAGTACTTC
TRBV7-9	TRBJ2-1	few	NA	CASSCEGVYNEQFF	TGTGCCAGCAGCTGTGAGGGGGTCTACAATGAGCAGTTCTTC
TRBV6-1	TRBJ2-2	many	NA	CATFSRVGYTGELFF	TGTGCCACCTTCTCACGAGTGGGCTACACCGGGGAGCTGTTTTTT
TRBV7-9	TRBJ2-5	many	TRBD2	CASSLGIRLAGGETQYF	TGTGCCAGCAGCTTAGGGATACGACTAGCGGGAGGGGAGACCCAGTACTTC
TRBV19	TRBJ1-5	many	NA	CASRTAGGHQPQHF	TGTGCCAGTAGGACGGCCGGGGGCCATCAGCCCCAGCATTTT
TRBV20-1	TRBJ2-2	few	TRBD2	CSARDPGRTSGRDTGELFF	TGCAGTGCTAGGGACCCCGGAAGGACTAGCGGGAGGGACACCGGGGAGCTGTTTTTT
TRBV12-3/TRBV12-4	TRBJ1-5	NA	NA	CASSFLYRSDEPQHF	TGTGCCAGCAGTTTTCTGTATAGGTCCGATGAGCCCCAGCATTTT
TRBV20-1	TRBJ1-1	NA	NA	CSARGREVGEAFF	TGCAGTGCTAGGGGCAGGGAGGTCGGTGAAGCTTTCTTT
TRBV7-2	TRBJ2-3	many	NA	CASSSKPGTDTQYF	TGTGCCAGCAGCTCTAAACCAGGCACAGATACGCAGTATTTT
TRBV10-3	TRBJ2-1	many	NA	CAISPRDYQRGAEQFF	TGTGCCATCAGTCCCCGGGACTACCAAAGGGGGGCTGAGCAGTTCTTC
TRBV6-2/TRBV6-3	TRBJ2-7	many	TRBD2	CASSYPGTSGGLLYEQYF	TGTGCCAGCAGCTACCCCGGGACTAGCGGGGGCCTCCTCTACGAGCAGTACTTC
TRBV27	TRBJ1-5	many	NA	CASSLRAGAGQPQHF	TGTGCCAGCAGTTTAAGGGCAGGGGCAGGTCAGCCCCAGCATTTT